The 26 T cell receptor beta chains reported below all come from one sample, sequenced in a study of T cell repertoires in aging, cancer and after chemotherapy. TCR beta rearrangements were amplified from peripheral blood genomic DNA. Rearranged V-D-J TRB sequences were amplified with a mixed TRB-A/B primer pool. TCRdb re-called the multiplex PCR reads through MiXCR, storing one row per CDR3 protein. Found here are about 1,100 distinct CDR3 sequences, 46% of them singletons; the top ten hold approximately 10%. Sequencing input: blood. These receptors all come from a human donor with a solid tumor. The donor label of this sample is uncertain.

The table lists this clonotype with a few counts. The rearrangement joins TRBV5-1 to TRBJ2-7; TRBD1 is a possible D gene (6 bases). CDR3 length equals 14 residues. With 5 bases removed from V and 5 bases from J, the gap between germline ends came to 17 bases. Germline V gene sequence: CDR1 SGHRS, CDR2 YFSETQ. The DNA for the CDR3 is TGCGCCAGCAGACATTACAGGGAGATCGACGAGCAGTACTTC. This codes for CASRHYREIDEQYF.

This clonotype was counted a few times. This sequence joins TRBV15 and TRBJ1-2, with TRBD1 matching 7 bases. The germline V gene encodes CDR1 LNHNV and CDR2 YYDKDF (reference sequence). Unmatched junction bases numbered 4, after V lost 2 bases and J lost 4 bases. This CDR3 region has 14 residues. This CDR3 reads CATSRSDRAYGYTF. CDR3 in DNA: TGTGCCACCAGCAGAAGCGACAGGGCCTATGGCTACACCTTC.

The chain employs TRBV7-2 and TRBJ2-5, with 12 bases that match TRBD1. The CDR3 totals 16 residues. V lost 3 bases to trimming and J lost 5 bases; unmatched junction nucleotides: 7. CDR1 is SGHTA and CDR2 is FQGNSA in the germline V gene. The CDR3 nucleotides read TGTGCCAGCAGCTTCTGGGGACAGGGGGCATGGGAGACCCAGTACTTC. Amino acid sequence: CASSFWGQGAWETQYF. The full variable domain, in which reference TRBV7-2 and TRBJ2-5 provide the parts outside the CDR3, is GAGVSQSPSNKVTEKGKDVELRCDPISGHTALYWYRQSLGQGLEFLIYFQGNSAPDKSGLPSDRFSAERTGGSVSTLTIQRTQQEDSAVYLCASSFWGQGAWETQYFGPGTRLLVL.

V usage is TRBV13 and J usage is TRBJ2-3; D gene ambiguous. Trimming pared 5 bases from V and 3 bases from J, leaving 9 bases between. Germline V lookup: CDR1 PRHDT, CDR2 FYEKMQ (reference sequence). The CDR3 has 13 amino acids. CDR3 sequence: CASSIQRTDTQYF. CDR3 sequence (DNA): TGTGCCAGCAGCATACAGAGAACAGATACGCAGTATTTT.

This clonotype was found once. The V and J genes are TRBV19 and TRBJ2-2, with 7 bases matching TRBD1. Trimming took 6 bases from V and 2 from J; bases not matched to a gene: 6. CDR3 size: 15 residues. The V gene's germline CDR1 is LNHDA and CDR2 SQIVND (reference sequence). The CDR3 loop reads CASRTTGFNTGELFF. CDR3 DNA sequence: TGTGCCAGTAGAACGACAGGGTTTAACACCGGGGAGCTGTTTTTT.

This clonotype was seen a few times. The V and J genes are TRBV7-2 and TRBJ1-4; possible D gene TRBD1, 6 bases. The V gene lost 5 bases and the J gene lost 7 bases, with 17 bases spanning the gap. This CDR3 comprises 15 residues. The germline CDR1 and CDR2 sequences are SGHTA and FQGNSA. As DNA, the CDR3 is TGTGCCAGCAGCCCTCGCGGGGGCTGGGGTGAAAAACTGTTTTTT. Translating gives CASSPRGGWGEKLFF.

The chain has TRBV6-5 and TRBJ1-2; 11 positions agree with TRBD1. With 10 bases clipped from V and 8 bases from J, the junction kept 15 bases outside the gene matches. The V gene's germline CDR1 is MNHEY and CDR2 SVGAGI. This CDR3 region has 15 residues. The DNA for the CDR3 is TGTGCCACCCGACCCGACGCCGGGACAGGGGGGGGCTACACCTTC. It specifies CATRPDAGTGGGYTF.

The chain joins TRBV6-1 to TRBJ1-5; D is unresolved. Between the trimmed V and J ends, which lost 5 bases and 3 bases, there was a span of 17 bases. CDR1 is MNHNS and CDR2 is SASEGT in the germline V gene. CDR3 size: 16 residues. The CDR3 reads CASSRTAAFNNQPQHF. Written as DNA, the CDR3 is TGTGCCAGCAGTAGAACCGCAGCCTTTAACAATCAGCCCCAGCATTTT.

V and J are TRBV28 and TRBJ2-3; 10 bases line up with TRBD1. The CDR3 totals 16 residues. J lost 6 bases, V lost 5 bases, and 11 bases had no gene match. The germline V gene has CDR1 MDHEN and CDR2 SYDVKM. The CDR3 here is CASSTGTGVQLDTQYF. DNA of the CDR3: TGTGCCAGCAGTACCGGGACAGGGGTTCAGTTGGATACGCAGTATTTT.

The rearrangement joins TRBV5-6 to TRBJ2-7; the match to TRBD1 covers 8 bases. In germline, CDR1 is SGHDT, CDR2 YYEEEE. The V gene end was trimmed by 4 bases and the J gene end by 4 bases; junction bases not matched to a gene: 7. The CDR3 contains 14 residues. CDR3 region: CASSPRDRPYEQYV. The CDR3 DNA sequence: TGTGCCAGCAGCCCCCGGGACAGGCCGTACGAGCAGTACGTC.

J is TRBJ1-5 and V is TRBV6-1; D remains unclear. Trimming took 2 bases from V and 5 from J, leaving 10 bases between them. Germline V gene sequence: CDR1 MNHNS, CDR2 SASEGT. This CDR3 contains 14 residues. This CDR3 reads CASSESGSDQPQHF. DNA of the CDR3: TGTGCCAGCAGTGAAAGTGGGTCTGATCAGCCCCAGCATTTT.

This chain connects TRBV15 to TRBJ2-4, with 11 bases fitting TRBD2. Germline V gives CDR1 LNHNV, CDR2 YYDKDF (reference sequence). The trim removed 5 bases at V and 6 bases at J, leaving 12 bases unmatched. The CDR3 loop spans 17 amino acids. CDR3 in DNA: TGTGCCACCAGCTCTTTCCTTAGCGGGGGGGCCTCAAACATTCAGTACTTC. The encoded protein is CATSSFLSGGASNIQYF. The complete variable domain, with remaining parts taken from reference TRBV15 and TRBJ2-4, reads DAMVIQNPRYQVTQFGKPVTLSCSQTLNHNVMYWYQQKSSQAPKLLFHYYDKDFNNEADTPDNFQSRRPNTSFCFLDIRSPGLGDTAMYLCATSSFLSGGASNIQYFGAGTRLSVL.

The chain has TRBV7-6 and TRBJ2-5; 7 bases fit TRBD1. CDR3 length: 13 residues. V lost 4 bases and J lost 3; bases outside the gene matches: 2. CDR1 and CDR2 from the germline V gene are SGHVS and FNYEAQ. CDR3 loop: CASSWQGEETQYF. For the CDR3, the DNA is TGTGCCAGCAGCTGGCAGGGGGAAGAGACCCAGTACTTC.

The chain has TRBV4-3 and TRBJ2-3, with TRBD2 identical over 10 bases. CDR1 and CDR2 (germline): LGHNA, YSLEER. The length of the CDR3 is 19 residues. The trim removed 4 bases at V and 1 base at J, leaving 14 bases unmatched. CDR3 protein: CASSLQHAPGTSGTDTQYF. The CDR3 nucleotides are TGCGCCAGCAGCCTCCAACATGCGCCCGGGACTAGCGGCACAGATACGCAGTATTTT.

The chain recombines TRBV19 with TRBJ2-2, with D perhaps matching TRBD2 (5 bases). The V end was cut by 5 bases, the J end by 2 bases, with 21 bases between. Germline CDR1 reads LNHDA; CDR2 reads SQIVND (reference sequence). The CDR3 is 18 residues long. CDR3 nucleotide sequence: TGTGCCAGTAGTCCGCACGGGATCTCAGTTTCCAACACCGGGGAGCTGTTTTTT. Its translation is CASSPHGISVSNTGELFF.

By share of the sample, this clonotype is large. The chain joins TRBV20-1 to TRBJ2-7, with a weak D call TRBD1 (7 bases). The germline CDR1 and CDR2 sequences are DFQATT and SNEGSKA (reference sequence). This CDR3 has 12 residues. V lost 6 bases to trimming and J lost 5 bases, with 14 bases between them. The CDR3, as DNA: TGCAGTGCGATCGGCAGGGGGGACGAGCAGTACGTC. It specifies CSAIGRGDEQYV.

This clonotype was counted only a few times. The chain has TRBV7-2 and TRBJ2-1; unclear D gene. Germline V gene lookup returns CDR1 SGHTA and CDR2 FQGNSA. The CDR3 has 13 residues. V was trimmed by 5 bases and J by 5 bases, leaving 10 bases between them. The CDR3 DNA sequence: TGTGCCAGCAGCATTGGACGCAACAATGAGCAGTTCTTC. Translated: CASSIGRNNEQFF. The full variable domain, with the rest looked up from reference TRBV7-2 and TRBJ2-1, is GAGVSQSPSNKVTEKGKDVELRCDPISGHTALYWYRQSLGQGLEFLIYFQGNSAPDKSGLPSDRFSAERTGGSVSTLTIQRTQQEDSAVYLCASSIGRNNEQFFGPGTRLTVL.

The V and J genes are TRBV6-5 and TRBJ2-3; D is perhaps TRBD1 (5 bases). Germline lookup yields CDR1 MNHEY and CDR2 SVGAGI. With 2 bases removed from V and 1 base from J, the gap between germline ends came to 13 bases. This CDR3 comprises 16 residues. The CDR3 here is CASSYGAGIGTDTQYF. CDR3 coding DNA: TGTGCCAGCAGTTACGGGGCAGGGATAGGCACAGATACGCAGTATTTT.

The genes are TRBV5-6 and TRBJ2-1, with 7 bases fitting TRBD2. V dropped 5 bases and J dropped 2; count of bases not matched to a gene: 7. The CDR3 runs 15 residues. Germline CDR1 reads SGHDT; CDR2 reads YYEEEE. CDR3 sequence (DNA): TGTGCCAGCAGTACCTGGCGGGGGACCTACAATGAGCAGTTCTTC. It translates to CASSTWRGTYNEQFF.

Concerning this clonotype: A much more abundant neighbour one base away suggests this may be a read error. This rearrangement joins TRBV6-5 to TRBJ1-6, with D possibly matching TRBD1 (6 bases). V was cut by 2 bases and J by 5 bases, with 10 bases left in between. The germline V gene has CDR1 MNHEY and CDR2 SVGAGI. This CDR3 comprises 15 residues. The CDR3 DNA follows: TGTGCCAGCAGTTACGGAGACAGGAATAATTCACCCCTCCACTTT. Translating it yields CASSYGDRNNSPLHF.

By share of the sample, this clonotype is large. The chain uses TRBV30 and TRBJ1-2; D gene unclear. CDR1 and CDR2 from the germline V gene are GTSNPN and SVGIG (reference sequence). V lost 2 bases to trimming and J lost 4 bases, with 11 bases between them. CDR3 length: 13 residues. Here the CDR3 reads CAWSRPGSYGYTF. In nucleotides, the CDR3 is TGTGCCTGGAGTCGGCCAGGTTCCTATGGCTACACCTTC.

Details on this clonotype: Since a much larger clone is just one base distant, this may be a read error. This chain connects TRBV6-5 to TRBJ1-2; no clear D. The germline V gene encodes CDR1 MNHEY and CDR2 SVGAGI. This CDR3 spans 12 amino acids. V lost 2 bases to trimming and J lost 8 bases, with 9 bases between them. In DNA, the CDR3 is TGTGCCAGCAGTTACCGACGACGCGGCTACACCTTC. Protein product: CASSYRRRGYTF.

The V and J genes are TRBV20-1 and TRBJ2-3; D is undetermined. Germline V gives CDR1 DFQATT, CDR2 SNEGSKA (reference sequence). The CDR3 covers 11 residues. CDR3 in amino acids: CSATSTDTQYF. In nucleotides, the CDR3 is TGCAGCGCGACTAGCACAGATACGCAGTATTTT.

This chain links TRBV7-2 with TRBJ1-1, with D hard to call. The CDR3 spans 13 residues. V lost 9 bases and J 7 bases, leaving 18 bases between the germline ends. Germline CDR1 SGHTA, CDR2 FQGNSA. The CDR3 nucleotides are TGTGCCAGTTATCGTTTCTACCCTCTTGAAGCTTTCTTT. As protein: CASYRFYPLEAFF. Supplemented by reference TRBV7-2 and TRBJ1-1, the full variable domain reads GAGVSQSPSNKVTEKGKDVELRCDPISGHTALYWYRQSLGQGLEFLIYFQGNSAPDKSGLPSDRFSAERTGGSVSTLTIQRTQQEDSAVYLCASYRFYPLEAFFGQGTRLTVV.

V gene TRBV30 combines with J gene TRBJ1-2, with a weak D call TRBD1 (6 bases). With 2 bases removed from V and 10 bases from J, the gap between germline ends came to 23 bases. The germline V gene has CDR1 GTSNPN and CDR2 SVGIG (reference sequence). CDR3 length: 15 residues. The chain's CDR3 is CAWSLEGGRGSDYTF. CDR3 DNA sequence: TGTGCCTGGAGTCTAGAAGGGGGGCGCGGCTCCGACTACACCTTC.

V gene TRBV12-3 or TRBV12-4 combines with J gene TRBJ2-7; 9 bases match TRBD1. After removal of 4 bases from V and 2 bases from J, the junction contained 0 bases not matched to a gene. The CDR3 loop spans 13 amino acids. The CDR3 protein is CASSWDRAYEQYF. Written as DNA, the CDR3 is TGTGCCAGCAGTTGGGACAGGGCCTACGAGCAGTACTTC.